This T cell receptor beta chain was documented in a study of control samples from healthy donors and cancer patients. V was cut by 3 bases and J by 2 bases, with 14 bases left in between. The length of the CDR3 is 16 residues. Germline V gene data show CDR1 as SGHRS and CDR2 as YFSETQ. Profiled with immunoSEQ multiplex PCR; TCRdb holds only in-frame clones, not every one. The sample consists of over 90,000 clones, about 92% of them appearing once. This receptor was obtained from a woman aged 18-29 years in good health. Sequences were obtained from blood. The chain combines TRBV5-1 with TRBJ2-2; a weak D match, TRBD1 (6 bases). Written as DNA, the CDR3 is TGCGCCAGCAGCTGGAGGACAGCACATAACACCGGGGAGCTGTTTTTT. As protein: CASSWRTAHNTGELFF.